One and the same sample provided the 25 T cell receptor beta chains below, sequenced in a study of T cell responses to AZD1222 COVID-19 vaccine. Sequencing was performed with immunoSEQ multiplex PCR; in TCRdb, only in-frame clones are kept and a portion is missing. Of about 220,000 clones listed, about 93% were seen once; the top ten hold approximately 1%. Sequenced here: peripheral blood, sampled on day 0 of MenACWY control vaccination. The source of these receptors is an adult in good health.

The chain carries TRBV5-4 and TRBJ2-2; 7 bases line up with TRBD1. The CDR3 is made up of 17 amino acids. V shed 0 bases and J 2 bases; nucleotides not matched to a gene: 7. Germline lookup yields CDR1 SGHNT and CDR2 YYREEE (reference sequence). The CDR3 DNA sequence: TGTGCCAGCAGCTTGGACCTTAGGACAGGAAACACCGGGGAGCTGTTTTTT. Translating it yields CASSLDLRTGNTGELFF.

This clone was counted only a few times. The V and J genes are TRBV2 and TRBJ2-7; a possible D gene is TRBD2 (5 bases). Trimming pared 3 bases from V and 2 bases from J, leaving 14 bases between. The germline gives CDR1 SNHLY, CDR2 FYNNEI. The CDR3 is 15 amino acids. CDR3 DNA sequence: TGTGCCAGCAGTGATAGGGCCGCCGGGGCCTACGAGCAGTACTTC. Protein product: CASSDRAAGAYEQYF.

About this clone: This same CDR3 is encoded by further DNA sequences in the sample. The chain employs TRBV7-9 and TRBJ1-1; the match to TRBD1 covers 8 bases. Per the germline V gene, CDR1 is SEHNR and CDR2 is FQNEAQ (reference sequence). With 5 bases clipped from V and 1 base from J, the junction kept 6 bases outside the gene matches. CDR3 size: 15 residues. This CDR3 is CASSPRTGRNTEAFF. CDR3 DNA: TGTGCCAGCAGCCCAAGGACAGGGCGGAACACTGAAGCTTTCTTT.

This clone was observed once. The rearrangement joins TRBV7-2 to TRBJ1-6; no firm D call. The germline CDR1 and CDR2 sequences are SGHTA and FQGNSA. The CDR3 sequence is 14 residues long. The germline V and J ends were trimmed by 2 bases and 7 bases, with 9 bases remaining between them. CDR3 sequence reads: CASSLRAKNSPLHF. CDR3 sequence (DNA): TGTGCCAGCAGCTTAAGGGCGAAGAATTCACCCCTCCACTTT.

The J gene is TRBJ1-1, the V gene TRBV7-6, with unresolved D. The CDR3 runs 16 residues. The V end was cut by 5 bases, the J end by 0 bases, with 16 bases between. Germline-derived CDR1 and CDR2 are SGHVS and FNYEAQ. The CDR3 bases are TGTGCCAGCAGCCCCAGAGGCGGCCCCATGAACACTGAAGCTTTCTTT. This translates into CASSPRGGPMNTEAFF. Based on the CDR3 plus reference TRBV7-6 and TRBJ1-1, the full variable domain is GAGVSQSPRYKVTKRGQDVALRCDPISGHVSLYWYRQALGQGPEFLTYFNYEAQQDKSGLPNDRFSAERPEGSISTLTIQRTEQRDSAMYRCASSPRGGPMNTEAFFGQGTRLTVV.

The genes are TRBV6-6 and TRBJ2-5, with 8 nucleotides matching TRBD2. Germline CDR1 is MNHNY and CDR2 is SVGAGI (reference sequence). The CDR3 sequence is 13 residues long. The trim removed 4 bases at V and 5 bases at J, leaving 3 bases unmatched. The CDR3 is CASSSPGGETQYF. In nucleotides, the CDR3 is TGTGCCAGCAGTTCCCCGGGGGGGGAGACCCAGTACTTC.

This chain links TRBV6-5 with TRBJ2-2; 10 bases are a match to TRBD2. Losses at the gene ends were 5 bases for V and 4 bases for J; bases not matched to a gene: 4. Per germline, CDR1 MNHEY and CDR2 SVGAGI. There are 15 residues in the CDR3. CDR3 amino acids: CASSLGLAVTGELFF. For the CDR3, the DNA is TGTGCCAGCAGTCTAGGACTAGCGGTCACCGGGGAGCTGTTTTTT.

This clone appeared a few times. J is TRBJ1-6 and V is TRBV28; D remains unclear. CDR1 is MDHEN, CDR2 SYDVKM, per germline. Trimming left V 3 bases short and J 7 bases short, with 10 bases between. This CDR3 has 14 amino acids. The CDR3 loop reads CASSFVGGNSPLHF. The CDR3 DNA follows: TGTGCCAGCAGTTTTGTGGGCGGGAATTCACCCCTCCACTTT.

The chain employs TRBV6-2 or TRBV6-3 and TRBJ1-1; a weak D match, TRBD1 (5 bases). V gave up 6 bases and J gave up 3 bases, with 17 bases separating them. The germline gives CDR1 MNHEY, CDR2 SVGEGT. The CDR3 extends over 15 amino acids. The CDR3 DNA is TGTGCCAGCAGCCCCGGGCGGGGCGCGTACACTGAAGCTTTCTTT. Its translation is CASSPGRGAYTEAFF.

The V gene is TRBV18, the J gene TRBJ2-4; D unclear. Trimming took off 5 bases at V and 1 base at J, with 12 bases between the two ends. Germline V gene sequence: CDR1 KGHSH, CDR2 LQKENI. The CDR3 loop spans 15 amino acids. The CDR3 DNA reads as TGTGCCAGCTCAGCTTCCTGGTTGGCCAAAAACATTCAGTACTTC. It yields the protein CASSASWLAKNIQYF. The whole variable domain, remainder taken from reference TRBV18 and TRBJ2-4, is NAGVMQNPRHLVRRRGQEARLRCSPMKGHSHVYWYRQLPEEGLKFMVYLQKENIIDESGMPKERFSAEFPKEGPSILRIQQVVRGDSAAYFCASSASWLAKNIQYFGAGTRLSVL.

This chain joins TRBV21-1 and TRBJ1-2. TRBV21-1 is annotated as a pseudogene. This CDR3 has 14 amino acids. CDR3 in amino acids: CASSKGGSNYGYTF. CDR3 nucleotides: TGTGCCAGCAGCAAAGGCGGCAGCAACTATGGCTACACCTTC.

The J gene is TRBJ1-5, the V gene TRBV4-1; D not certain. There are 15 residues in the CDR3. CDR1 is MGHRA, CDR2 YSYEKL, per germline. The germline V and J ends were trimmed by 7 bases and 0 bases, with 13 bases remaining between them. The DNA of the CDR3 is TGCGCCAGCACTGAGAGGGCATATAGCAATCAGCCCCAGCATTTT. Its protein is CASTERAYSNQPQHF.

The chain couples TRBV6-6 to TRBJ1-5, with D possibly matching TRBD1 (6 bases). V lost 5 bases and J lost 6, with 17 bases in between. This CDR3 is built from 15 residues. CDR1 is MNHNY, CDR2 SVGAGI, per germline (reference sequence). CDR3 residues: CASSRSGGAVQPQHF. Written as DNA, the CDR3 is TGTGCCAGCAGTCGATCCGGGGGGGCCGTTCAGCCCCAGCATTTT.

The DNA of the CDR3 is TGTGCCAGCAGTCAAGGCGGGGGGCTCTACGAGCAGTACTTC. It translates to CASSQGGGLYEQYF. This chain uses TRBV11-2 with TRBJ2-7; 8 positions agree with TRBD2. The CDR3 is 14 residues long. V lost 6 bases to trimming and J lost 3 bases; unmatched junction nucleotides: 7. CDR1 is SGHAT and CDR2 is FQNNGV in the germline V gene.

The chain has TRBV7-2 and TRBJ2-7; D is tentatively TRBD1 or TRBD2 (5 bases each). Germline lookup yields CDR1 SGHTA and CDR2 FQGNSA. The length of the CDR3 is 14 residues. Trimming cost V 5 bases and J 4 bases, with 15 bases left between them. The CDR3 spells CASSRQGARYEQYF. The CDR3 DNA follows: TGTGCCAGCAGCAGGCAGGGAGCCAGATACGAGCAGTACTTC.

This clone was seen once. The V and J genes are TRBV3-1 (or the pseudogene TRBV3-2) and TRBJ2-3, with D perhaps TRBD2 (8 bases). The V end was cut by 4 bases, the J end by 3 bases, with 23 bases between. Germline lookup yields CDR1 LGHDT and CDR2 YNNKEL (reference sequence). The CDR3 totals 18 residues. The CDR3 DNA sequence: TGTGCCAGCAGCCGCCTCGCAGGGGGGGCGGGGGGTACAGATACGCAGTATTTT. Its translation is CASSRLAGGAGGTDTQYF.

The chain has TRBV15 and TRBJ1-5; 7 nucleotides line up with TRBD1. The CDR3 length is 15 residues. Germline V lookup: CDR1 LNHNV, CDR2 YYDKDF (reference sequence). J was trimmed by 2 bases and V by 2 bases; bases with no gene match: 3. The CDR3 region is CATSRNTGGNQPQHF. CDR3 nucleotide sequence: TGTGCCACCAGCAGAAATACAGGGGGCAATCAGCCCCAGCATTTT.

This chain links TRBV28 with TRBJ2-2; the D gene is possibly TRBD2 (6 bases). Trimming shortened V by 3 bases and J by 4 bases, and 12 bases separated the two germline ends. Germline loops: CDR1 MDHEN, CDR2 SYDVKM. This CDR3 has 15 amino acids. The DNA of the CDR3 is TGTGCCAGCAGTTTTGGCGGGGCCCCCACCGGGGAGCTGTTTTTT. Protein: CASSFGGAPTGELFF.

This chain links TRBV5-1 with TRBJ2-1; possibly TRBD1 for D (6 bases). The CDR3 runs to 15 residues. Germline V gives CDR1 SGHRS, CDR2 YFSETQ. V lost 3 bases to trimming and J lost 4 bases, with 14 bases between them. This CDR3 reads CASSSPGQGYNEQFF. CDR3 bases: TGCGCCAGCAGCTCCCCGGGACAAGGTTACAATGAGCAGTTCTTC.

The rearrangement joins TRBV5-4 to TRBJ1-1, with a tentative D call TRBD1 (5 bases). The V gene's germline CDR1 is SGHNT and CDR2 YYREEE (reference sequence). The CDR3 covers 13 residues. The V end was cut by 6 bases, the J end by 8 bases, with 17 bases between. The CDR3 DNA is TGTGCCAGCACCGCTACCGGGGGTCAGGAAGCTTTCTTT. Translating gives CASTATGGQEAFF.

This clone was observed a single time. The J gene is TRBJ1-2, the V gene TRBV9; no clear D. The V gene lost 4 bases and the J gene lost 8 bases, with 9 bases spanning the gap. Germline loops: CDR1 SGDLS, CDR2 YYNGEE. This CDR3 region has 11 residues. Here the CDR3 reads CASSREGGYTF. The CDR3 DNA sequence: TGTGCCAGCAGCCGGGAGGGAGGCTACACCTTC.

CDR3 sequence: CASSPPHGGQAFF. The CDR3 DNA reads as TGTGCCAGCTCACCACCGCATGGAGGGCAGGCTTTCTTT. The chain joins TRBV18 to TRBJ1-1; D gene unclear. V was clipped by 0 bases and J by 11 bases, with 13 bases between them. From germline, CDR1 is KGHSH and CDR2 LQKENI. The CDR3 is 13 amino acids.

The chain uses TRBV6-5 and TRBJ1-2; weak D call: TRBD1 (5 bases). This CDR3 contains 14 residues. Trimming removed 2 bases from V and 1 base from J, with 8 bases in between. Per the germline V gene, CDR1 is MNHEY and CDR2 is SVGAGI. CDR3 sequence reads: CASSYGTVNYGYTF. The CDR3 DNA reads TGTGCCAGCAGTTACGGGACGGTTAACTATGGCTACACCTTC.

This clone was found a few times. The CDR3 loop reads CASSLTGGSNQPQHF. CDR3 in DNA: TGTGCCAGCAGCCTAACAGGGGGCTCCAATCAGCCCCAGCATTTT. V and J are TRBV7-8 and TRBJ1-5; 9 nucleotides match TRBD1. V gave up 5 bases and J gave up 3 bases; unmatched junction bases: 5. In germline, CDR1 is SGHVS, CDR2 FQNEAQ. The CDR3 is 15 amino acids.

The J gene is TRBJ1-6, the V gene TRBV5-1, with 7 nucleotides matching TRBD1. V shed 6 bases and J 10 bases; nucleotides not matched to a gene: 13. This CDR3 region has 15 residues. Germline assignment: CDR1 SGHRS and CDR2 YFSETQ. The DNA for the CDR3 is TGCGCCAGCACCCGACAGGGCCGGGCCTCGTCACCCCTCCACTTT. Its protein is CASTRQGRASSPLHF.